This T cell receptor beta chain was profiled in a study of sequential checkpoint blockade in melanoma (dated by TCRdb to between 2018 and 2021). For the study in its entirety: Patients were assigned by 1:1 randomization to either first-line nivolumab followed by ipilimumab (arm A) or ipilimumab followed by nivolumab (arm B). Maintenance nivolumab was given following each of the two trial sequences. Overall results and qualifications from the work: Larger, independent patient cohorts are needed to validate the response-prediction model that combines TCR metrics and mutation burden.

TCRbeta CDR3 regions were immunosequenced from genomic DNA with the immunoSEQ Assay. Genomic DNA was amplified by bias-controlled multiplex PCR before high-throughput sequencing. In the source study's methods: To quantify the absolute abundance of each unique TCRbeta CDR3 region, the sequences were collapsed and filtered. Clonality, defined as 1 minus Pielou's evenness, was calculated using only productive rearrangements. A previously published method was used to identify clones whose frequencies were significantly greater in on-treatment samples than in baseline samples. Not all clones reach the TCRdb copy of this immuneACCESS table, which keeps in-frame sequences only. Checked studies attribute under half of the gap to unresolved V genes and leave the rest unexplained. V and J calls and clone size are as listed in that table; D and trimming were resolved from the DNA. Recorded for this sample are approximately 17,000 clones; 85% to 95% of them occurred a single time. The ten largest clones capture roughly a quarter of the sample.

Remarks on this clone: The antigen this receptor binds is unknown. One base away there is no much larger clone; base qualities are not given.

In the paper's terms, the treatment or condition label means: randomized to nivolumab then ipilimumab (arm A) or the reverse (arm B). None of the trial patients had been given prior DNA-damaging chemotherapy. A FACS Aria II flow cytometer was used to sort live CD3+CD8+ cells that were negative for CD19 and CD56 from thawed PBMCs. Samples were obtained from patients with melanoma enrolled in CheckMate 064, a randomized, open-label phase II trial of sequential checkpoint blockade. Peripheral blood mononuclear cells were collected by leukapheresis, purified using Ficoll-Paque, and frozen in human serum containing approximately 9.6% DMSO. Immediately after sorting, the purity of sorted blood CD3+CD8+ cells was verified to be >95%, after which DNA was extracted. From V the trimming removes 1 base and from J it removes 6 bases, while the gene matches leave 6 bases of the junction unaccounted for. CDR3 length: 14 amino acids, cysteine to valine. Left in the record is the CDR3 DNA by itself, 42 bases read in frame from the first base. Taken from the germline V gene, the CDR1 and CDR2 loops are MGHRA and YSYEKL.

This receptor was obtained from a human donor with melanoma. The sample consisted of CD8+ T cells sorted from blood (inferred from file names), taken from a patient given nivolumab and ipilimumab in sequence. The receptor chain draws on TRBV4-1 and TRBJ2-7, and 7 bases in between align with TRBD2. The encoded CDR3 is CASSQVPGLVEQYV. The bases read TGCGCCAGCAGCCAAGTTCCCGGACTAGTCGAGCAGTACGTC.